This TCR beta chain was sequenced during a study of PD-L1 blockade in urothelial cancer. V lost 2 bases to trimming and J lost 7 bases, with 12 bases between them. CDR1 is MNHNS, CDR2 SASEGT, per germline. The CDR3 loop spans 15 amino acids. Profiling relied on immunoSEQ multiplex PCR, and the TCRdb table lists in-frame clones only, not all of them. The table lists about 52,000 clones, roughly 80% of them singletons. The chain links TRBV6-1 to TRBJ1-6; D is possibly TRBD1 (6 bases). This receptor was obtained from a man aged 65 to 85 with urothelial cancer. Material: PBMCs, obtained around atezolizumab (anti-PD-L1) treatment. The chain's CDR3 is CASSEIGQRNSPLHF. The CDR3 nucleotides read TGTGCCAGCAGTGAAATTGGACAGCGAAATTCACCCCTCCACTTT.